This T cell receptor beta chain was profiled in a study of T cell repertoires in cytomegalovirus infection (dated by TCRdb to about 2019). General notes on the study: Alongside well-studied HLA-B-restricted epitopes, the peptide stimulations were aimed at recently identified HLA-C-restricted CMV epitopes, whose presentation resists viral immunomodulation. Donor HLA type was relevant to the analysis, as public TCR beta signatures indicated carriage of CMV infection together with the matching HLA type.

Sequenced using an Illumina HiSeq 1500. The public sequencing data were trimmed at Q25 with fastp and processed into clonotypes with MiXCR by TCRdb, which kept only in-frame beta chains. Every CDR3 protein is listed once, alongside the most common genes and DNA of its rows. The sample table lists hundreds of thousands of distinct CDR3 sequences, around 32% of them with a count of one. Roughly 18% of the sample comes from the top ten. This specimen's treatment or condition label, interpreted: in vitro stimulation with specific CMV peptide epitopes to enrich CMV-specific T cells. General conclusions and limits of the study: The ex vivo response was dominated by HLA-C-restricted CMV-specific TCR beta clonotypes, and the single most frequent clonotype in two of eight donors was supplied by these HLA-C-restricted clonotypes. Cumulative frequency of public TCR beta family members discriminated carriers of CMV infection plus the relevant HLA type in this cohort and an independent approximately 350-donor cohort.

About this clonotype itself: This clone's antigen is unknown. One base away lies a much larger clone, so this may be a sequencing read error.

Sequences were derived from cultured PBMCs, sampled from culture after CMV antigen stimulation. The clonotype originates from a human donor in good health (CMV status not recorded). Some clones in this sample may be carry-over from other donors' samples.

The CDR3 protein sequence reads: CASRPSSYNSPLHF. The DNA is as follows: TGTGCCAGCAGGCCGAGCTCCTATAATTCACCCCTCCACTTT. The rearranged chain carries TRBV2 and TRBJ1-6, with no reliable assignment of the D segment. Between the V and J ends, shortened by 6 bases and 0 bases respectively, the junction contains 6 bases. CDR3 length: 14 amino acids, cysteine to phenylalanine. Here the CDR3 DNA is all that survives: 42 bases in frame from base 1. Looking up the germline V gene yields CDR1 SNHLY and CDR2 FYNNEI.